Included here is one TCR beta chain sequence, with context. Its target is not known. These data are taken from a study of cytomegalovirus exposure and HLA in healthy donors. Looking at the study overall: Most genotyped donors, approximately 81% of around 370, had Caucasian-associated genetic ancestry.

Broader study findings: Within a later analysis, the majority of CMV-associated TCR beta chains appeared HLA-restricted. In an earlier analysis, in 620 or so donors, most V segments appeared productive either ~90% or ~30% of the time. Common viral pathogens seemed, in a later analysis, to connect with several of the most significant clusters.

The PCR was carried out with 60 Vbeta primers and 13 Jbeta primers. Clones were read by immunoSEQ multiplex PCR, and TCRdb kept only the in-frame ones, dropping some. The data hold about 140,000 clones, with over 60% observed a single time. V lost 0 bases to trimming and J lost 0 bases, with 6 bases between them. The V gene's germline CDR1 is ENHRY and CDR2 SYGVKD. The CDR3 extends over 15 amino acids. The sequencing sample was made of PBMCs. The sequence derives from a male donor in good health and CMV-seropositive. The chain has TRBV10-3 and TRBJ1-5; D not certain. The CDR3 DNA sequence: TGTGCCATCAGTGAGTCGCGAGGTAGCAATCAGCCCCAGCATTTT. Residues: CAISESRGSNQPQHF.